The sequence of this T cell receptor (beta chain) was determined in a study of blood T cells in healthy people across ages. This clonotype was recorded at least ten times. A J-beta primer mix and a sample-barcoded 5' primer were used in a second PCR of roughly 6 to 11 cycles. The template-switch adaptor was a 5' adaptor with 12 random nucleotides. It tagged each cDNA molecule. In TCRdb, the 5' RACE reads were re-called with MiXCR into one record per CDR3 protein. The top ten hold 9.5% to 13% of the sample, which has more than 900,000 distinct CDR3 sequences, almost 30% seen once. The V end lost 5 bases, the J end lost 2 bases, and 16 bases lay between the germline ends. Germline V CDR1 and CDR2: SEHNR, FQNEAQ (reference sequence). The CDR3 has 15 residues. The data also belong to a second study, concerning T cells of mothers and their children.

The sequence derives from a woman aged 35 to 49 in good health. This chain uses TRBV7-9 with TRBJ2-7; possibly TRBD2 for D (7 bases). Input material: blood. Here the CDR3 DNA reads TGTGCCAGCAGCCGCACGCGGGGGCAGACCTACGAGCAGTACTTC. Protein sequence: CASSRTRGQTYEQYF.